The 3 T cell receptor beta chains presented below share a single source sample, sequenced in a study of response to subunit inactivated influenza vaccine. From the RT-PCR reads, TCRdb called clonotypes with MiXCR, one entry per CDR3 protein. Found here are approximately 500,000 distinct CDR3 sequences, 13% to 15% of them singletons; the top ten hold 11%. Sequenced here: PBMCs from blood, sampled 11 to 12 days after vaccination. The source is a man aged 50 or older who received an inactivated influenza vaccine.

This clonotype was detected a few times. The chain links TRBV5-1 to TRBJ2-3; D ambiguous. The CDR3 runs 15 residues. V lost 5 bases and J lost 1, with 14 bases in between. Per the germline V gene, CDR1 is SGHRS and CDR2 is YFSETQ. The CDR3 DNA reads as TGCGCCAGCAGGACGCCGGGTCTGGGCACAGATACGCAGTATTTT. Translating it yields CASRTPGLGTDTQYF.

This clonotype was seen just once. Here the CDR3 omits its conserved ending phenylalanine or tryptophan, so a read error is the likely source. The DNA of the CDR3 is TGTGCCATCAGGACATCCACAGATACGCAGTATTTG. This sequence encodes CAIRTSTDTQYL. This chain uses TRBV10-3 with TRBJ2-3; D not resolved. Trimming cost V 6 bases and J 2 bases, with 6 bases left between them. The CDR3 sequence is 12 residues long. Germline V gives CDR1 ENHRY, CDR2 SYGVKD.

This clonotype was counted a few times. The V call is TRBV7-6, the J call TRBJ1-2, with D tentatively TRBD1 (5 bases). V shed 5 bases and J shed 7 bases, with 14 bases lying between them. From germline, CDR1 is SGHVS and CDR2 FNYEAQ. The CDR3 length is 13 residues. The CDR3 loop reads CASSTGAGSGYTF. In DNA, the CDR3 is TGTGCCAGCAGCACCGGGGCAGGGTCTGGCTACACCTTC.